One sample yielded the 26 T cell receptor beta chains listed below, sequenced in a study of T cells in Graves' hyperthyroidism and ophthalmopathy. It was RNA transcripts that yielded the amplified TCR beta CDR3 regions. HTBI primers were the set used in a first-round RT-PCR of the TCR CDR3. TCRdb itself ran the multiplex PCR reads through MiXCR, one entry per CDR3 protein. The sample yields 400,000 to 500,000 distinct CDR3 sequences, over 13% seen once. The sequencing sample was made of blood. These receptors originate from a woman younger than 30 with Graves' hyperthyroidism.

Concerning this clonotype itself: A much larger clone lies a single base off, so this may be a read error. The V and J genes are TRBV12-3 or TRBV12-4 and TRBJ2-7, with D perhaps TRBD1 or TRBD2 (5 bases each). CDR3 size: 14 residues. V was trimmed by 10 bases and J by 7 bases, leaving 23 bases between them. The CDR3 region has the DNA TGTGCCACCTTGGTCGGGGCAGGTGTGAGGGAGCAGTACGTC. Encoded protein: CATLVGAGVREQYV.

This clonotype was recorded at least ten times. This chain links TRBV11-3 with TRBJ2-5; maybe TRBD2 (5 bases). With 5 bases removed from V and 5 bases from J, the gap between germline ends came to 21 bases. CDR1 is SGHNT, CDR2 YENEEA, per germline. The CDR3 is made up of 16 amino acids. The CDR3 spells CASSGKTSSSGETQYF. The CDR3 DNA reads as TGTGCCAGCAGCGGGAAAACTAGTTCGTCGGGCGAGACCCAGTACTTC.

This chain links TRBV7-9 with TRBJ1-6; D uncertain. Trimming left V 5 bases short and J 7 bases short, with 9 bases between. This CDR3 has 13 residues. The germline gives CDR1 SEHNR, CDR2 FQNEAQ (reference sequence). The DNA of the CDR3 is TGTGCCAGCAGCCCCAGTCGGAATTCACCCCTCCACTTT. It is translated as CASSPSRNSPLHF.

This clonotype occurred a few times. A read error may explain this, as a much larger clone is one base away. This chain joins TRBV11-2 and TRBJ2-3, with D uncertain. The CDR3 has 15 amino acids. Germline V CDR1 and CDR2: SGHAT, FQNNGV. In DNA, the CDR3 is TGTGCCAACAGCTACCGGCTAGAGAGCACAGATACGCAGTATTTT. Amino acids: CANSYRLESTDTQYF.

This clonotype came up a few times. The chain employs TRBV20-1 and TRBJ2-2; 13 bases fit TRBD2. Germline V gene lookup returns CDR1 DFQATT and CDR2 SNEGSKA (reference sequence). Losses at the gene ends were 6 bases for V and 4 bases for J; bases not matched to a gene: 5. This CDR3 is 15 amino acids long. The CDR3 DNA reads as TGCAGTGCCACGAGGACTAGCGGGAGCACCGGGGAGCTGTTTTTT. Its translation: CSATRTSGSTGELFF.

This chain connects TRBV4-1 to TRBJ1-2; D is unresolved. CDR1 is MGHRA and CDR2 is YSYEKL in the germline V gene. Deletions cut 0 bases from V and 3 bases from J, with 8 bases between. The CDR3 is 14 residues long. The DNA of the CDR3 is TGCGCCAGCAGCCAAGAACCCGCATACTATGGCTACACCTTC. It specifies CASSQEPAYYGYTF.

Concerning this clonotype itself: This may stem from a read error, because a much larger clone lies one nucleotide away. The conserved final phenylalanine or tryptophan is absent from the CDR3, which likely points to a read error. The V and J genes are TRBV12-3 or TRBV12-4 and TRBJ1-2, with D hard to call. CDR3 length: 14 amino acids. The V end was cut by 6 bases, the J end by 3 bases, with 14 bases between. The CDR3 nucleotides read TGTGCCAGCAGCCTCCGGTTTTCTGACTATGGCTACACCCTC. It specifies CASSLRFSDYGYTL.

This clonotype has only a few counts. V and J are TRBV20-1 and TRBJ2-7; 8 bases match TRBD2. Germline V gene lookup returns CDR1 DFQATT and CDR2 SNEGSKA (reference sequence). The CDR3 is made up of 13 amino acids. V trimming: 6 bases; J trimming: 3 bases; junction bases outside the gene matches: 7. The CDR3 nucleotides are TGCAGTGCCATACCCGGGACTAGCTACGAGCAGTACTTC. Translation gives CSAIPGTSYEQYF.

This clonotype was picked up many times. The rearrangement uses TRBV6-1 and TRBJ1-6; unclear D gene. This CDR3 spans 14 amino acids. Germline V gene sequence: CDR1 MNHNS, CDR2 SASEGT. Trimming took off 7 bases at V and 2 bases at J, with 9 bases between the two ends. CDR3 in DNA: TGTGCCAGCACTATAAACCCCTATAATTCACCCCTCCACTTT. Its protein is CASTINPYNSPLHF.

The chain couples TRBV9 to TRBJ1-2, with D unclear. Germline assignment: CDR1 SGDLS and CDR2 YYNGEE. This CDR3 is 13 amino acids long. V was pared by 2 bases and J by 4 bases, with 9 bases between. The DNA of the CDR3 is TGTGCCAGCAGCGTGGCGTCAGGCTATGGCTACACCTTC. As protein: CASSVASGYGYTF. Drawing the rest from reference TRBV9 and TRBJ1-2, the complete variable domain is DSGVTQTPKHLITATGQRVTLRCSPRSGDLSVYWYQQSLDQGLQFLIQYYNGEERAKGNILERFSAQQFPDLHSELNLSSLELGDSALYFCASSVASGYGYTFGSGTRLTVV.

There are many counts of this clonotype. The chain carries TRBV5-1 and TRBJ2-3; 11 nucleotides match TRBD2. The CDR3 spans 17 residues. Trimming at V came to 3 bases and at J to 0 bases, leaving 6 bases not matched to a gene. Germline V CDR1 and CDR2: SGHRS, YFSETQ. The DNA for the CDR3 is TGCGCCAGCAGCTATCCCGGGACTAGCGGAAGCACAGATACGCAGTATTTT. Amino acid sequence: CASSYPGTSGSTDTQYF.

This clonotype was seen a handful of times. The V gene is TRBV7-9, the J gene TRBJ2-7; 10 nucleotides align to TRBD2. The length of the CDR3 is 15 residues. V was pared by 5 bases and J by 2 bases, with 6 bases of the junction left unmatched. Germline V CDR1 and CDR2: SEHNR, FQNEAQ (reference sequence). CDR3 protein: CASSPAGLAAYEQYF. The CDR3 bases are TGTGCCAGCAGCCCGGCAGGACTAGCGGCCTACGAGCAGTACTTC.

The CDR3 region is CASSRLELAGVDTQYF. The CDR3 DNA reads TGTGCCAGCAGCCGCCTGGAGCTAGCGGGAGTAGATACGCAGTATTTT. The chain uses TRBV7-9 and TRBJ2-3; 10 bases are shared with TRBD2. Losses at the gene ends were 5 bases for V and 5 bases for J; bases not matched to a gene: 10. The V gene's germline CDR1 is SEHNR and CDR2 FQNEAQ (reference sequence). CDR3 size: 16 residues. Supplemented by reference TRBV7-9 and TRBJ2-3, the full variable domain reads DTGVSQNPRHKITKRGQNVTFRCDPISEHNRLYWYRQTLGQGPEFLTYFQNEAQLEKSRLLSDRFSAERPKGSFSTLEIQRTEQGDSAMYLCASSRLELAGVDTQYFGPGTRLTVL.

This chain uses TRBV3-1 with TRBJ2-1, with 11 bases aligning to TRBD2. CDR3 size: 17 residues. Per the germline V gene, CDR1 is LGHDT and CDR2 is YNNKEL (reference sequence). Trimming at V came to 0 bases and at J to 7 bases, leaving 8 bases not matched to a gene. CDR3 DNA: TGTGCCAGCAGCCAAGATTCCCTAGCGGGAGGAGATAATGAGCAGTTCTTC. Amino acids: CASSQDSLAGGDNEQFF.

This clonotype was detected ten times or more. The rearrangement uses TRBV6-1 and TRBJ2-1, with 9 nucleotides matching TRBD1. CDR1 and CDR2 from the germline V gene are MNHNS and SASEGT. Trimming cost V 2 bases and J 4 bases; bases outside gene matches: 3. This CDR3 is 15 amino acids long. The CDR3 sequence is CASSEYGTGYNEQFF. CDR3 DNA: TGTGCCAGCAGTGAATATGGGACAGGGTACAATGAGCAGTTCTTC.

This clonotype has ten or more counts. The chain joins TRBV7-9 to TRBJ2-1; D is ambiguous. Looked up from germline, CDR1 is SEHNR and CDR2 is FQNEAQ (reference sequence). Trimming took 7 bases from V and 0 from J, leaving 16 bases between them. The CDR3 runs 16 residues. Here the CDR3 DNA reads TGTGCCAGCATCCCACGATCGGCGCACTCCTACAATGAGCAGTTCTTC. It translates to CASIPRSAHSYNEQFF.

The rearrangement links TRBV20-1 to TRBJ2-2, with 10 bases that match TRBD2. Germline loops: CDR1 DFQATT, CDR2 SNEGSKA (reference sequence). The CDR3 is 15 amino acids. V was clipped by 5 bases and J by 7 bases; unmatched bases: 10. CDR3 DNA: TGCAGTGCTTTCAATCTAGCGGGAGTGGGCGGGGAGCTGTTTTTT. Translating it yields CSAFNLAGVGGELFF.

The chain employs TRBV19 and TRBJ1-5; the D gene is possibly TRBD1 (6 bases). V lost 10 bases, J lost 0 bases, and 10 bases lay in between. The CDR3 is made up of 13 amino acids. Germline CDR1 LNHDA, CDR2 SQIVND (reference sequence). DNA for the CDR3: TGTGCCACAGCCAGGGGTAGCAATCAGCCCCAGCATTTT. Its protein is CATARGSNQPQHF.

This clonotype occurred many times. The rearrangement uses TRBV28 and TRBJ2-7; TRBD1 aligns across 7 bases. CDR1 is MDHEN and CDR2 is SYDVKM in the germline V gene. The CDR3 totals 14 residues. J gave up 3 bases and V 5 bases, and 7 bases lay outside the gene matches. As DNA, the CDR3 is TGTGCCAGCAGTCAAACGGGACAGCTCTACGAGCAGTACGTC. This gives the protein CASSQTGQLYEQYV.

Many counts were recorded for this clonotype. The rearrangement uses TRBV20-1 and TRBJ1-5, with a weak D call TRBD1 (5 bases). Trimming left V 4 bases short and J 0 bases short, with 10 bases between. There are 14 residues in the CDR3. Germline loops: CDR1 DFQATT, CDR2 SNEGSKA (reference sequence). CDR3 coding DNA: TGCAGTGCTATGGGGGGGGGTAGCAATCAGCCCCAGCATTTT. The encoded protein is CSAMGGGSNQPQHF.

V and J are TRBV12-3 or TRBV12-4 and TRBJ1-5, with 8 bases lining up with TRBD1. This CDR3 has 19 amino acids. The V segment lost 7 bases and the J segment 2 bases; nucleotides outside the gene matches: 19. The CDR3 DNA follows: TGTGCCAGCATCTACTCGCGACAGGGGATTCGTATAGGCAATCAGCCCCAGCATTTT. Its translation is CASIYSRQGIRIGNQPQHF.

The table lists this clonotype with many counts. The chain combines TRBV9 with TRBJ2-5, with 14 bases aligning to TRBD2. Germline CDR1 and CDR2: SGDLS and YYNGEE. J gave up 5 bases and V 4 bases, and 10 bases lay outside the gene matches. The CDR3 sequence is 17 residues long. The CDR3 nucleotides read TGTGCCAGCAGCTCCCCCGGGACTAGCGGGAGACGGGAGACCCAGTACTTC. As protein: CASSSPGTSGRRETQYF.

Only a few counts were recorded for this clonotype. V usage is TRBV11-3 and J usage is TRBJ2-1; 11 nucleotides agree with TRBD2. CDR1 SGHNT and CDR2 YENEEA come from the germline V gene. V trimming: 0 bases; J trimming: 8 bases; junction bases outside the gene matches: 3. The CDR3 is 15 residues long. The DNA for the CDR3 is TGTGCCAGCAGCTTAGAGACTAGCGGGATCGATGAGCAGTTCTTC. This translates into CASSLETSGIDEQFF.

This clonotype was seen a few times. The chain combines TRBV20-1 with TRBJ1-1, with D hard to call. From germline, CDR1 is DFQATT and CDR2 SNEGSKA (reference sequence). The CDR3 totals 15 residues. Deletions cut 0 bases from V and 0 bases from J, with 11 bases between. In DNA, the CDR3 is TGCAGTGCTAGAGATTTTGGACGGGTGAACACTGAAGCTTTCTTT. This translates into CSARDFGRVNTEAFF.

This clonotype was counted ten times or more. The chain combines TRBV12-3 or TRBV12-4 with TRBJ2-3; 9 bases match TRBD2. The CDR3 runs 14 residues. Trimming at V came to 8 bases and at J to 2 bases, leaving 5 bases not matched to a gene. CDR3 DNA sequence: TGTGCCAGCCAAAAGCGGGAGGCCACAGATACGCAGTATTTT. As protein: CASQKREATDTQYF.

The chain is built from TRBV9 and TRBJ2-2; 10 bases are shared with TRBD1. The CDR3 is 17 residues long. Germline V CDR1 and CDR2: SGDLS, YYNGEE. V shed 4 bases and J 4 bases; nucleotides not matched to a gene: 10. DNA for the CDR3: TGTGCCAGCAGCCCCGGACAGGGGGTTAAGCGCACCGGGGAGCTGTTTTTT. This gives the protein CASSPGQGVKRTGELFF.